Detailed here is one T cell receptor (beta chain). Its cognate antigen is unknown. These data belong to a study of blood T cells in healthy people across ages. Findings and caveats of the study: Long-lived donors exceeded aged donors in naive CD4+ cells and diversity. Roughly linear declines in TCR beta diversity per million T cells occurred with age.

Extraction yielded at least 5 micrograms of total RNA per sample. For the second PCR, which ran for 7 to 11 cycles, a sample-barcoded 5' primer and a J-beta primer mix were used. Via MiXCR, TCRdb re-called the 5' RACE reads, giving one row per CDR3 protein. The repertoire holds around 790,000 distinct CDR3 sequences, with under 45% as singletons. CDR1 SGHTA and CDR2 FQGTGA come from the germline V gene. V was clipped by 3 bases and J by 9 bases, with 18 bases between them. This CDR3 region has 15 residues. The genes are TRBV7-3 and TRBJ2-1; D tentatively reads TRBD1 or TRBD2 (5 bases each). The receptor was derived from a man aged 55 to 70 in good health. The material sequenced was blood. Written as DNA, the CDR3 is TGTGCCAGCAGCTTGGGCCCGGGACCCAGAGGTGAGCAGTTCTTC. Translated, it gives CASSLGPGPRGEQFF.